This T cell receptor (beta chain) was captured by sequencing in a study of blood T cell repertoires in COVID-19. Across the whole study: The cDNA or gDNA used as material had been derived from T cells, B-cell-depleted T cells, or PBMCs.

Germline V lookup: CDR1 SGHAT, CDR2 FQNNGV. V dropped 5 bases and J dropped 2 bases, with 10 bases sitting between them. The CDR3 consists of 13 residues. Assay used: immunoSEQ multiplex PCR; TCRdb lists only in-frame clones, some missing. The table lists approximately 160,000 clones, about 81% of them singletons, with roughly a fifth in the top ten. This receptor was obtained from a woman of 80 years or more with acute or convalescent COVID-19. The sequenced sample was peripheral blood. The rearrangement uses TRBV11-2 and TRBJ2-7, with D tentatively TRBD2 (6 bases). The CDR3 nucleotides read TGTGCCAGCAGCCGCGGGGCTACCTACGAGCAGTACTTC. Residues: CASSRGATYEQYF.